These 17 T cell receptor beta chains came from one sample sequenced in a study of T cells after yellow fever vaccination. A single record per CDR3 protein comes from TCRdb applying MiXCR to the 5' RACE reads. The data contain some 300,000 distinct CDR3 sequences, around 3.9% of them singletons. Material: PBMCs, obtained on the day of the yellow fever booster vaccination. These receptors were obtained from a man between 18 and 29 years old who received the YFV17D yellow fever vaccine.

This clonotype has ten or more counts. This rearrangement joins TRBV6-2 or TRBV6-3 to TRBJ1-3; maybe TRBD1 (6 bases). Trimming removed 4 bases from V and 2 bases from J, with 12 bases in between. From germline, CDR1 is MNHEY and CDR2 SVGEGT. The CDR3 runs to 15 residues. Written as DNA, the CDR3 is TGTGCCAGCAGTTCCTTCGGGACACCTGGAAACACCATATATTTT. This codes for CASSSFGTPGNTIYF.

J is TRBJ2-3 and V is TRBV6-1; 13 bases match TRBD2. This CDR3 comprises 14 residues. CDR1 and CDR2 from the germline V gene are MNHNS and SASEGT. V dropped 5 bases and J dropped 4; count of bases not matched to a gene: 0. CDR3 DNA sequence: TGTGCCAGCAGTACTAGCGGGGGGGCAGATACGCAGTATTTT. Residues: CASSTSGGADTQYF.

This clonotype has ten or more counts. The rearrangement uses TRBV7-9 and TRBJ1-4; 9 bases are a match to TRBD1. CDR1 and CDR2 (germline): SEHNR, FQNEAQ (reference sequence). V lost 7 bases, J lost 12 bases, and 12 bases stayed unmatched. There are 14 residues in the CDR3. The CDR3 is CASKESGTGNELFF. The CDR3 nucleotides are TGTGCCAGCAAAGAGTCGGGGACAGGGAATGAACTGTTTTTT. The full variable domain, in which reference TRBV7-9 and TRBJ1-4 provide the parts outside the CDR3, is DTGVSQNPRHKITKRGQNVTFRCDPISEHNRLYWYRQTLGQGPEFLTYFQNEAQLEKSRLLSDRFSAERPKGSFSTLEIQRTEQGDSAMYLCASKESGTGNELFFGSGTQLSVL.

This clonotype was observed a few times. The genes are TRBV12-3 or TRBV12-4 and TRBJ1-3; D gene ambiguous. The CDR3 covers 13 residues. Between the trimmed V and J ends, which lost 11 bases and 0 bases, there was a span of 11 bases. CDR3 residues: CAQELSSGNTIYF. The CDR3 nucleotides are TGTGCCCAGGAACTCTCCTCTGGAAACACCATATATTTT.

There are many counts of this clonotype. The chain combines TRBV6-2 or TRBV6-3 with TRBJ1-1, with D possibly matching TRBD1 (5 bases). Trimming took off 4 bases at V and 5 bases at J, with 14 bases between the two ends. The CDR3 totals 14 residues. The germline V gene has CDR1 MNHEY and CDR2 SVGEGT. The CDR3 DNA follows: TGTGCCAGCAGTTTTCCAGGGTGGGAGACTGAAGCTTTCTTT. Encoded protein: CASSFPGWETEAFF.

Ten or more counts support this clonotype. The chain uses TRBV5-1 and TRBJ1-4; D unclear. Germline V gene sequence: CDR1 SGHRS, CDR2 YFSETQ. The CDR3 runs to 13 residues. Trimming removed 3 bases at V and 5 bases at J, with 8 bases between. The DNA of the CDR3 is TGCGCCAGCAGCTACGGTTCGAATGAAAAACTGTTTTTT. It specifies CASSYGSNEKLFF.

This clonotype showed up many times. The V call is TRBV11-2, the J call TRBJ2-5; 8 bases line up with TRBD1. This CDR3 region has 15 residues. Trimming took 3 bases from V and 1 from J; bases not matched to a gene: 4. Germline V gene data show CDR1 as SGHAT and CDR2 as FQNNGV. The CDR3 loop reads CASSFPGTGQETQYF. In DNA form, the CDR3 reads TGTGCCAGCAGCTTCCCCGGGACAGGCCAAGAGACCCAGTACTTC.

This clonotype was seen at least ten times. In DNA, the CDR3 is TGTGCCAGCAGCTTAGGGAGGGATCAGCCCCAGCATTTT. Translated: CASSLGRDQPQHF. The V call is TRBV7-2, the J call TRBJ1-5; D unclear. CDR1 is SGHTA, CDR2 FQGNSA, per germline. The CDR3 sequence is 13 residues long. Trimming removed 1 base from V and 5 bases from J, with 6 bases in between.

This clonotype was observed at least ten times. The CDR3 region has the DNA TGCAGTGCTAGAGACCGGGGAAATAGCAATCAGCCCCAGCATTTT. This codes for CSARDRGNSNQPQHF. The rearrangement links TRBV20-1 to TRBJ1-5; D gene uncertain. Per germline, CDR1 DFQATT and CDR2 SNEGSKA (reference sequence). Trimming took 0 bases from V and 0 from J, leaving 9 bases between them. The CDR3 extends over 15 amino acids.

This clonotype appeared many times. This rearrangement joins TRBV7-2 to TRBJ2-1; D is undetermined. This CDR3 comprises 15 residues. V was clipped by 2 bases and J by 0 bases, with 8 bases between them. CDR1 SGHTA and CDR2 FQGNSA come from the germline V gene. CDR3 loop: CASSLWLSSYNEQFF. In DNA, the CDR3 is TGTGCCAGCAGCTTATGGTTGAGCTCCTACAATGAGCAGTTCTTC.

The chain joins TRBV7-3 to TRBJ2-7; 8 nucleotides align to TRBD2. This CDR3 has 15 amino acids. With 5 bases clipped from V and 0 bases from J, the junction kept 6 bases outside the gene matches. CDR1 is SGHTA and CDR2 is FQGTGA in the germline V gene. The CDR3 coding sequence is TGTGCCAGCAGCCCCGGGGGGGGGCTCTCCTACGAGCAGTACTTC. The encoded protein is CASSPGGGLSYEQYF.

The sample holds a few counts of this clonotype. This chain links TRBV6-1 with TRBJ2-7, with D possibly matching TRBD2 (5 bases). The CDR3 runs to 15 residues. V shed 2 bases and J shed 2 bases, with 13 bases lying between them. Germline V gene sequence: CDR1 MNHNS, CDR2 SASEGT. The CDR3 sequence: CASSEYWTEAYEQYF. The CDR3 nucleotides are TGTGCCAGCAGTGAATATTGGACTGAGGCCTACGAGCAGTACTTC.

This chain connects TRBV5-1 to TRBJ1-1; D is unclear. The length of the CDR3 is 15 residues. The germline gives CDR1 SGHRS, CDR2 YFSETQ. The V gene lost 0 bases and the J gene lost 0 bases, with 9 bases spanning the gap. CDR3 amino acids: CASSLEGMLNTEAFF. The CDR3 DNA sequence: TGCGCCAGCAGCTTGGAAGGTATGCTGAACACTGAAGCTTTCTTT.

The chain combines TRBV29-1 with TRBJ2-5; 7 nucleotides match TRBD1. V shed 2 bases and J 2 bases; nucleotides not matched to a gene: 5. Germline CDR1 is SQVTM and CDR2 is ANQGSEA. This CDR3 is built from 14 residues. CDR3 sequence: CSVEKPGQQETQYF. The CDR3 DNA reads TGCAGCGTTGAAAAACCGGGACAGCAAGAGACCCAGTACTTC.

This clonotype was found many times. The chain couples TRBV4-3 to TRBJ2-7, with D possibly TRBD2 on 6 matching bases. The ends were cut back, 0 bases at V and 2 bases at J, with 14 bases in the middle. The CDR3 is 16 amino acids. Germline V gives CDR1 LGHNA, CDR2 YSLEER. CDR3 residues: CASSQEEGGSAYEQYF. The CDR3, as DNA: TGCGCCAGCAGCCAAGAAGAAGGAGGGTCAGCCTACGAGCAGTACTTC.

This clonotype was seen ten or more times. The J gene is TRBJ1-1, the V gene TRBV20-1; the match to TRBD1 covers 7 bases. J gave up 3 bases and V 3 bases, and 7 bases lay outside the gene matches. CDR1 and CDR2 (germline): DFQATT, SNEGSKA (reference sequence). This CDR3 is built from 14 residues. The CDR3 region has the DNA TGCAGTGCTAGCAGGGACAGCGGGTACACTGAAGCTTTCTTT. This gives the protein CSASRDSGYTEAFF.

This clonotype was seen ten or more times. The V gene is TRBV7-2, the J gene TRBJ1-5; possibly TRBD1 for D (5 bases). Germline CDR1 SGHTA, CDR2 FQGNSA. V lost 0 bases and J 12 bases, leaving 15 bases between the germline ends. The CDR3 is 14 residues long. CDR3 sequence: CASSLAGAGSDQHF. The CDR3 DNA reads as TGTGCCAGCAGCTTAGCAGGGGCAGGGAGTGACCAGCATTTT. Complete variable domain (other parts from reference TRBV7-2 and TRBJ1-5): GAGVSQSPSNKVTEKGKDVELRCDPISGHTALYWYRQSLGQGLEFLIYFQGNSAPDKSGLPSDRFSAERTGGSVSTLTIQRTQQEDSAVYLCASSLAGAGSDQHFGDGTRLSIL.